Detailed here is one TCR beta chain. Its antigen is unknown. Trimming removed 4 bases from V and 8 bases from J, with 21 bases in between. The germline CDR1 and CDR2 sequences are SGHTS and YDEGEE. CDR3 length: 15 residues. The data belong to a study of vaccination effects on CD4 cells after COVID-19. Across the study: Cultures used fewer than 2.5 million PBMC per well, 9 to 10 IU/ml IL-2 and 10 ug/ml peptides.

After around 10 days in culture, the CD4+ T cells were isolated. All participants had two doses of either the BNT162b2 or mRNA-1273 vaccine. Sequencing used immunoSEQ multiplex PCR; TCRdb keeps in-frame clones, though not all of them. Of about 73,000 clones listed, roughly four fifths are singletons. The sequencing here drew on CD4+ T cells from PBMCs cultured without peptide, taken after COVID-19 vaccination. This chain joins TRBV5-8 and TRBJ1-2, with D tentatively TRBD1 (5 bases). The TCR originated in a human donor who received a COVID-19 vaccine. CDR3: CASSHGGLPLGGYTF. Written as DNA, the CDR3 is TGTGCCAGCAGCCACGGGGGACTCCCTCTGGGAGGCTACACCTTC.